Reported below is one T cell receptor beta chain. Using immunoSEQ multiplex PCR, the repertoire was profiled, and TCRdb retains in-frame clones only, with some absent. The table includes about 1,900,000 clones, about 95% detected once. Selected positively for CCR7 and CD45RO-negative, naive CD8 cells excluded terminally differentiated effector memory CD45RA+ cells. Free of recent acute infections or vaccinations, the donors were healthy HIV-negative adults. The CDR3 extends over 14 amino acids. V gave up 5 bases and J gave up 0 bases, with 9 bases separating them. Germline V gene lookup returns CDR1 SEHNR and CDR2 FQNEAQ (reference sequence). This sample was included in a study of shared clonotypes between healthy human individuals.

This TCR was recovered from a man between 18 and 35 years old in good health. This sequence joins TRBV7-9 and TRBJ2-3; D tentatively fits TRBD1 or TRBD2 (5 bases each). Sample: naive CD8+ T cells sorted from blood. CDR3 coding DNA: TGTGCCAGCAGCCGCCGGGACAGCACAGATACGCAGTATTTT. Translation: CASSRRDSTDTQYF.